This T cell receptor (beta chain) came from a study of radiation and T cells in renal cell carcinoma. This CDR3 spans 12 amino acids. The germline gives CDR1 SNHLY, CDR2 FYNNEI. V lost 4 bases to trimming and J lost 2 bases, with 5 bases between them. This clone was counted many times. The antigen remains undetermined. Treatment described: 15 Gy SBRT to primary tumor, nephrectomy 4 weeks later. Nephrectomy followed 15 Gy stereotactic body radiation by 4 weeks. The tumor was a clear cell renal cell carcinoma. Clones were read by immunoSEQ multiplex PCR, and TCRdb kept only the in-frame ones, dropping some. The data hold around 15,000 clones, with 50% observed a single time. General study findings and limits: Compared with controls, irradiated tumors had more, larger dominant CDR3 motifs. No pretreatment tumor biopsies were available for baseline clonotypes.

The sequence derives from a woman aged 55-69 years with renal cell carcinoma. V and J are TRBV2 and TRBJ1-2; D call uncertain. Specimen: tumor tissue, collected from a patient whose treatment included radiotherapy and nephrectomy. CDR3 sequence: CASSGPNYGYTF. CDR3 nucleotide sequence: TGTGCCAGCAGTGGGCCAAACTATGGCTACACCTTC.